The present T cell receptor beta chain was sequenced within a study of cytomegalovirus exposure and HLA in healthy donors. Points from the study as a whole: Some TCR beta chains (about 180 of them) were listed as cytomegalovirus-associated.

On this clone: Its antigen is unknown.

The protocol was immunoSEQ multiplex PCR, while the TCRdb copy is restricted to in-frame clones and leaves out a portion. The table has tens of thousands of clones, around 82% seen once. The sample consisted of PBMCs. The sequence derives from a woman under 30 in good health and CMV-seropositive.

CDR3 sequence reads: CASSATWGRVTNLGTEAFF. CDR3 DNA sequence: TGTGCCAGCAGCGCCACTTGGGGCAGGGTGACGAACTTGGGCACTGAAGCTTTCTTT. The chain is built from TRBV7-9 and TRBJ1-1; tentative D call: TRBD1 (5 bases). Per the germline V gene, CDR1 is SEHNR and CDR2 is FQNEAQ (reference sequence). The CDR3 has 19 residues. Between the trimmed V and J ends, which lost 5 bases and 4 bases, there was a span of 29 bases.